This T cell receptor beta chain is from a study of immune heterogeneity within non-small cell lung tumors. Overall study: The tumors comprised a handful of squamous cell carcinomas, some 10 non-squamous carcinomas and 1 not otherwise specified.

CDR3 of TCR beta was amplified by multiplex PCR that used 32 V and 13 J primers. Each CDR3 protein is one row after TCRdb ran MiXCR on the multiplex PCR reads. The sample yields more than 9,000 distinct CDR3 sequences, approximately 31% seen once. General study findings and limits: Largely different high-frequency T-cell receptor beta clonotypes were found between individual patients. Locally, T-cell clonality showed a moderate but significant correlation with tumor mutational burden measured at the same site (R about 0.31). Tumor sites in a patient shared identical dominant CDR3 beta clonotypes and also carried site-unique high-frequency clones.

The CDR3 runs 15 residues. In germline, CDR1 is MDHEN, CDR2 SYDVKM. V shed 5 bases and J 3 bases; nucleotides not matched to a gene: 5. Bulk tumor gDNA, roughly 600 ng per sample, served as the TCR template. Surgical sampling yielded several biopsies per primary tumor (spaced far apart). Samples came from untreated patients having curative surgery for newly diagnosed non-small cell lung cancer. In its sample, this clonotype was seen many times. What it binds is unknown. The clonotype was recovered from a woman between 50 and 59 years old with non-small cell lung cancer. Sequenced material: lung tumor tissue. The gene calls are TRBV28 and TRBJ1-5, with 9 bases identical to TRBD1. Here the CDR3 DNA reads TGTGCCAGCAGTACGGGACAGGGATTCAATCAGCCCCAGCATTTT. Translation gives CASSTGQGFNQPQHF.